Presented here are 20 T cell receptor beta chains from one specimen sequenced in a study of shared clonotypes between healthy human individuals. As defined, naive CD8 cells were CD45RO-negative and positively selected for CCR7, with terminally differentiated effector memory CD45RA+ cells excluded. TCRdb's table, derived via immunoSEQ multiplex PCR, lists solely in-frame clones and lacks some. The profile covers about 2 million clones, with just under 95% appearing a single time and 1% to 1.5% taken by the ten largest. Sequencing was done on a sample of naive CD8+ T cells sorted from blood. The receptors come from a man between 18 and 35 years old in good health.

The rearrangement links TRBV30 to TRBJ2-7, with D maybe TRBD2 (5 bases). Deletions cut 0 bases from V and 4 bases from J, with 13 bases between. The CDR3 extends over 14 amino acids. Germline V lookup: CDR1 GTSNPN, CDR2 SVGIG (reference sequence). The CDR3 nucleotides are TGTGCCTGGAGTGTCCGGGGATACCAGTACGAGCAGTACTTC. Its protein is CAWSVRGYQYEQYF.

Details on this clone: The sample holds other DNA sequences that translate to the same CDR3. The genes are TRBV15 and TRBJ1-6; a weak D match, TRBD1 (6 bases). Trimming removed 1 base from V and 3 bases from J, with 7 bases in between. The CDR3 covers 15 residues. Germline V gene sequence: CDR1 LNHNV, CDR2 YYDKDF (reference sequence). DNA for the CDR3: TGTGCCACCAGCAGAGTGACAGGCTATAATTCACCCCTCCACTTT. It codes for CATSRVTGYNSPLHF.

The CDR3: CASSEEGLSSSYNEQFF. CDR3 coding DNA: TGTGCCAGCAGTGAAGAAGGCCTTTCAAGCTCCTACAATGAGCAGTTCTTC. The rearrangement links TRBV6-1 to TRBJ2-1, with D unresolved. The CDR3 totals 17 residues. CDR1 and CDR2 from the germline V gene are MNHNS and SASEGT. V dropped 1 base and J dropped 0 bases, with 13 bases sitting between them.

The gene calls are TRBV6-5 and TRBJ2-3; TRBD2 is a possible D gene (5 bases). V was trimmed by 2 bases and J by 6 bases, leaving 15 bases between them. The CDR3 consists of 15 residues. The germline V gene encodes CDR1 MNHEY and CDR2 SVGAGI. As DNA, the CDR3 is TGTGCCAGCAGTTACGAACTAGGAAATTGGGATACGCAGTATTTT. It yields the protein CASSYELGNWDTQYF.

The chain employs TRBV11-2 and TRBJ1-3, with no clear D. V lost 0 bases and J 9 bases, leaving 9 bases between the germline ends. The V gene's germline CDR1 is SGHAT and CDR2 FQNNGV. The CDR3 covers 13 residues. The CDR3 is CASSLDLGGTIYF. CDR3 DNA sequence: TGTGCCAGCAGCTTAGATTTGGGCGGCACCATATATTTT.

This clone appeared once. The chain uses TRBV10-3 and TRBJ2-2, with unresolved D. CDR3 size: 16 residues. Trimming cost V 0 bases and J 5 bases, with 13 bases left between them. Germline CDR1 is ENHRY and CDR2 is SYGVKD. The CDR3 sequence: CAISESKAGLTGELFF. CDR3 in DNA: TGTGCCATCAGTGAGTCGAAGGCAGGCCTGACCGGGGAGCTGTTTTTT.

In DNA form, the CDR3 reads TGCGCCAGCAGCCAAGTGGGGGGGACAGGTGGAAACACCATATATTTT. Residues: CASSQVGGTGGNTIYF. The chain combines TRBV4-1 with TRBJ1-3; 8 bases match TRBD1. CDR1 and CDR2 from the germline V gene are MGHRA and YSYEKL. The CDR3 spans 16 residues. Trimming cost V 1 base and J 3 bases; bases outside gene matches: 5.

This clone was detected only once. The chain employs TRBV5-8 and TRBJ2-5, with unresolved D. The CDR3 spans 16 residues. The V gene's germline CDR1 is SGHTS and CDR2 YDEGEE. The germline V and J ends were trimmed by 0 bases and 1 base, with 13 bases remaining between them. The CDR3 protein is CASSLDFDWAQETQYF. The CDR3 coding sequence is TGTGCCAGCAGCTTGGATTTTGACTGGGCCCAAGAGACCCAGTACTTC.

The rearrangement links TRBV6-1 to TRBJ2-4; TRBD2 is a possible D gene (6 bases). Germline V CDR1 and CDR2: MNHNS, SASEGT. This CDR3 has 16 residues. V was cut by 2 bases and J by 3 bases, with 14 bases left in between. The CDR3 bases are TGTGCCAGCAGTGAATGGGGACTTGAGGGCAAAAACATTCAGTACTTC. Translation: CASSEWGLEGKNIQYF.

The chain is built from TRBV5-4 and TRBJ2-7, with unresolved D. The CDR3 length is 14 residues. The ends were cut back, 2 bases at V and 3 bases at J, with 12 bases in the middle. CDR1 and CDR2 (germline): SGHNT, YYREEE (reference sequence). This CDR3 is CASSFWAGDYEQYF. The CDR3 nucleotides are TGTGCCAGCAGCTTCTGGGCAGGTGACTACGAGCAGTACTTC.

The chain uses TRBV5-4 and TRBJ2-5, with TRBD2 identical over 7 bases. The trim removed 4 bases at V and 0 bases at J, leaving 6 bases unmatched. In germline, CDR1 is SGHNT, CDR2 YYREEE (reference sequence). The CDR3 has 15 residues. In nucleotides, the CDR3 is TGTGCCAGCAGCCACGGGGGGTGGTACCAAGAGACCCAGTACTTC. Its protein is CASSHGGWYQETQYF.

V and J are TRBV11-2 and TRBJ1-1; 7 bases are a match to TRBD1. J gave up 4 bases and V 3 bases, and 2 bases lay outside the gene matches. CDR1 is SGHAT and CDR2 is FQNNGV in the germline V gene. The CDR3 is made up of 13 amino acids. CDR3 in amino acids: CASSFEGATEAFF. Written as DNA, the CDR3 is TGTGCCAGCAGCTTCGAGGGGGCCACTGAAGCTTTCTTT.

The genes are TRBV5-6 and TRBJ2-5; D might be TRBD2 (5 bases). Trimming removed 3 bases from V and 2 bases from J, with 14 bases in between. Germline values: CDR1 SGHDT, CDR2 YYEEEE. This CDR3 contains 15 residues. The CDR3 bases are TGTGCCAGCAGCTACCCAGAGGGTTCACAAGAGACCCAGTACTTC. Its protein product is CASSYPEGSQETQYF.

V and J are TRBV7-6 and TRBJ2-2; possible D gene TRBD1, 5 bases. CDR1 is SGHVS, CDR2 FNYEAQ, per germline. The germline V and J ends were trimmed by 1 base and 0 bases, with 12 bases remaining between them. CDR3 length: 17 residues. The CDR3 here is CASSLEGARANTGELFF. CDR3 nucleotide sequence: TGTGCCAGCAGCTTAGAAGGGGCCAGGGCGAACACCGGGGAGCTGTTTTTT.

Notes on this clone: Other DNA sequences in this specimen translate into the identical CDR3. V and J are TRBV4-1 and TRBJ2-7; TRBD1 agrees at 7 bases. The CDR3 is 13 residues long. Germline CDR1 and CDR2: MGHRA and YSYEKL. V dropped 3 bases and J dropped 3; count of bases not matched to a gene: 2. In nucleotides, the CDR3 is TGCGCCAGCAGCCAGGGACAGATCTACGAGCAGTACTTC. It specifies CASSQGQIYEQYF.

The CDR3 bases are TGTGCCAGCAGCTTAGGGGTTAACGATTGGTCTTCCTACGAGCAGTACTTC. Protein sequence: CASSLGVNDWSSYEQYF. This chain connects TRBV7-9 to TRBJ2-7; D is unclear. Deletions cut 1 base from V and 1 base from J, with 17 bases between. This CDR3 contains 17 residues. Germline CDR1 and CDR2: SEHNR and FQNEAQ (reference sequence).

The J gene is TRBJ1-5, the V gene TRBV27, with D possibly being TRBD1 (6 bases). The CDR3 covers 14 residues. The V gene lost 2 bases and the J gene lost 6 bases, with 11 bases spanning the gap. CDR1 is MNHEY and CDR2 is SMNVEV in the germline V gene (reference sequence). Here the CDR3 reads CASSLTGAAQPQHF. The CDR3 nucleotides are TGTGCCAGCAGTTTAACGGGGGCGGCTCAGCCCCAGCATTTT.

V is TRBV2 and J is TRBJ2-7; D unresolved. Germline V gives CDR1 SNHLY, CDR2 FYNNEI. Trimming shortened V by 2 bases and J by 2 bases, and 7 bases separated the two germline ends. The length of the CDR3 is 13 residues. This CDR3 reads CASSETTTYEQYF. The CDR3 DNA is TGTGCCAGCAGTGAAACTACCACCTACGAGCAGTACTTC.

J is TRBJ2-1 and V is TRBV29-1; TRBD1 agrees at 7 bases. V shed 6 bases and J 6 bases; nucleotides not matched to a gene: 17. This CDR3 has 16 amino acids. CDR1 SQVTM and CDR2 ANQGSEA come from the germline V gene. The CDR3 reads CSVSGSAQGEFNEQFF. The CDR3 DNA reads TGCAGCGTCTCCGGATCGGCGCAGGGGGAGTTCAATGAGCAGTTCTTC.

The rearrangement links TRBV4-3 to TRBJ2-7; D remains unclear. This CDR3 region has 15 residues. Germline loops: CDR1 LGHNA, CDR2 YSLEER. The germline V and J ends were trimmed by 0 bases and 1 base, with 10 bases remaining between them. CDR3 sequence: CASSQDFSRSYEQYF. The CDR3 bases are TGCGCCAGCAGCCAAGATTTTAGCAGATCCTACGAGCAGTACTTC.